These 8 T cell receptor beta chains came from one sample sequenced in a study of T cells in Graves' hyperthyroidism and ophthalmopathy. RNA transcripts served as the template for amplifying TCR beta CDR3 regions. First-round RT-PCR targeting the TCR CDR3 was performed with the HTBI primer set. Using its own MiXCR run on the multiplex PCR reads, TCRdb lists one record per CDR3 protein. The sample carries fewer than 350,000 distinct CDR3 sequences, more than 10% recorded once. Specimen: blood. Source of these receptors: a woman in her thirties with Graves' hyperthyroidism that later progressed to Graves' ophthalmopathy.

This clonotype was seen ten or more times. Written as DNA, the CDR3 is TGTGCCAGCAGCCAATCCCGGGACAGCATTTTCTATGGCTACACCTTC. Its translation is CASSQSRDSIFYGYTF. The chain recombines TRBV7-2 with TRBJ1-2; 7 nucleotides match TRBD1. CDR3 length: 16 residues. Germline CDR1 and CDR2: SGHTA and FQGNSA. J lost 4 bases, V lost 5 bases, and 13 bases had no gene match.

This clonotype was detected many times. This chain joins TRBV27 and TRBJ2-7; TRBD2 might be the D (10 bases). Germline assignment: CDR1 MNHEY and CDR2 SMNVEV (reference sequence). V dropped 2 bases and J dropped 7 bases, with 27 bases sitting between them. There are 18 residues in the CDR3. The CDR3 coding sequence is TGTGCCAGCAGTTTAACAGGGGGCGGTTTGAGCGGGAGGGGTGAGCAGTACTTC. Residues: CASSLTGGGLSGRGEQYF.

The chain joins TRBV2 to TRBJ2-1; D remains ambiguous. Trimming pared 4 bases from V and 7 bases from J, leaving 8 bases between. CDR1 SNHLY and CDR2 FYNNEI come from the germline V gene. The CDR3 has 12 residues. DNA of the CDR3: TGTGCCAGCAGTGTGTTTGAAAATGAGCAGTTCTTC. Protein: CASSVFENEQFF.

This clonotype has ten or more counts. This chain connects TRBV12-3 or TRBV12-4 to TRBJ1-6, with no clear D. This CDR3 is built from 14 residues. V was cut by 7 bases and J by 5 bases, with 12 bases left in between. The CDR3 region is CASNSAFHNSPLHF. The CDR3 nucleotides are TGTGCCAGCAACTCGGCCTTCCATAATTCACCCCTCCACTTT.

This clonotype was observed many times. This rearrangement joins TRBV20-1 to TRBJ2-7; 9 bases are a match to TRBD2. The CDR3 contains 16 residues. J was trimmed by 4 bases and V by 1 base; bases with no gene match: 11. CDR1 is DFQATT and CDR2 is SNEGSKA in the germline V gene (reference sequence). CDR3 DNA sequence: TGCAGTGCTAGAGTTGGAGCGGGAGGCCAAGCTTACGAGCAGTACTTC. Protein: CSARVGAGGQAYEQYF.

This clonotype was picked up many times. The chain couples TRBV28 to TRBJ1-5; D may be TRBD1 (5 bases). Germline assignment: CDR1 MDHEN and CDR2 SYDVKM. The CDR3 is 15 residues long. Trimming took off 5 bases at V and 7 bases at J, with 18 bases between the two ends. DNA of the CDR3: TGTGCCAGCAGTACCCCTATCCGGGGCTACCAGCCCCAGCATTTT. It yields the protein CASSTPIRGYQPQHF.

This clonotype was counted at least ten times. This chain uses TRBV7-2 with TRBJ2-4; D may match TRBD1 or TRBD2 (5 bases each). Trimming shortened V by 1 base and J by 6 bases, and 16 bases separated the two germline ends. The CDR3 covers 16 residues. Germline V gene lookup returns CDR1 SGHTA and CDR2 FQGNSA. CDR3 loop: CASSLVWDGRRNIQYF. For the CDR3, the DNA is TGTGCCAGCAGCTTAGTATGGGACGGAAGGCGAAACATTCAGTACTTC.

This clonotype was counted ten times or more. The chain has TRBV6-5 and TRBJ1-2; D might be TRBD1 (5 bases). The V end was cut by 2 bases, the J end by 3 bases, with 10 bases between. This CDR3 is built from 14 residues. The germline CDR1 and CDR2 sequences are MNHEY and SVGAGI. Here the CDR3 DNA reads TGTGCCAGCAGTTACGGGGGATATCACTATGGCTACACCTTC. Protein product: CASSYGGYHYGYTF.